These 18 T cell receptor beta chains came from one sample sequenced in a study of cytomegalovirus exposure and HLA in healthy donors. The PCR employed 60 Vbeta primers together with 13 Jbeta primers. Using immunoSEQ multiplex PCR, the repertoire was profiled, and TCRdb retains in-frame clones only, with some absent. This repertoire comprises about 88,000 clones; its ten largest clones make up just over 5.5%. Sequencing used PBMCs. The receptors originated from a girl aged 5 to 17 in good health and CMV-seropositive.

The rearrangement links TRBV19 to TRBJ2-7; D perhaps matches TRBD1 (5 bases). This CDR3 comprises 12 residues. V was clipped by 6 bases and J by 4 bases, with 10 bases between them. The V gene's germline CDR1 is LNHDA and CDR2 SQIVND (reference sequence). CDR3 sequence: CASSREGYEQYF. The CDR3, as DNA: TGTGCCAGTAGCAGGGAAGGATACGAGCAGTACTTC.

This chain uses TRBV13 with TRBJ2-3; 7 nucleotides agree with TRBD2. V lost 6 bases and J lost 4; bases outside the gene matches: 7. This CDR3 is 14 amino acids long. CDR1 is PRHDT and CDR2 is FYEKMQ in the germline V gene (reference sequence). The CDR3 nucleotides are TGTGCCAGCAGGGATACTAGCGATGCAGATACGCAGTATTTT. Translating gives CASRDTSDADTQYF.

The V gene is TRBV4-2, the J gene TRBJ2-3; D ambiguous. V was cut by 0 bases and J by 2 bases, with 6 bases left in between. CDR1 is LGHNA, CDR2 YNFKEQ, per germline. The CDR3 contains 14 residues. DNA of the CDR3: TGTGCCAGCAGCCAAGATGCAGTCACAGATACGCAGTATTTT. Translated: CASSQDAVTDTQYF.

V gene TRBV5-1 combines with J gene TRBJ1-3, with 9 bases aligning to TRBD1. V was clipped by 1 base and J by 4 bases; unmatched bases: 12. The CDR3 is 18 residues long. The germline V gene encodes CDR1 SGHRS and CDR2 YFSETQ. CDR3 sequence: CASSLTPPGQGLGNTIYF. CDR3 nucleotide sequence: TGCGCCAGCAGCTTGACTCCTCCGGGACAGGGCTTGGGAAACACCATATATTTT.

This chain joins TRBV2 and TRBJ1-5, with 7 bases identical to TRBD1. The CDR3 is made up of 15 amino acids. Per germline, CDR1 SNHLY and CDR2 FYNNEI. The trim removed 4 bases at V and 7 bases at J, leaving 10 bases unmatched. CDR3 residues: CASSAVGGLGQPQHF. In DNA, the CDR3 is TGTGCCAGCAGTGCGGTAGGGGGCTTGGGGCAGCCCCAGCATTTT.

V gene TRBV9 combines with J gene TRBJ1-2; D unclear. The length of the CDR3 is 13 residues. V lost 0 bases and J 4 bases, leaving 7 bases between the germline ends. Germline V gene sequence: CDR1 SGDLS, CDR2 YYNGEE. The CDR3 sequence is CASSVGAGYGYTF. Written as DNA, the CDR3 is TGTGCCAGCAGCGTAGGGGCGGGCTATGGCTACACCTTC.

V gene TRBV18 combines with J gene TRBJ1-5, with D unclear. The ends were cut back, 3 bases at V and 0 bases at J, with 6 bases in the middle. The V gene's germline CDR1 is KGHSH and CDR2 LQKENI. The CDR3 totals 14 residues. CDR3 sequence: CASSPTNSNQPQHF. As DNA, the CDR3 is TGTGCCAGCTCACCGACAAATAGCAATCAGCCCCAGCATTTT.

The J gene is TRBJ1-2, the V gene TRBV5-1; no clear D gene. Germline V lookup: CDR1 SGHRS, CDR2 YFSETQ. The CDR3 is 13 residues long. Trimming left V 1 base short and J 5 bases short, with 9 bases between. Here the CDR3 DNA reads TGCGCCAGCAGCTTGCGACGGGAATATGGCTACACCTTC. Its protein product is CASSLRREYGYTF.

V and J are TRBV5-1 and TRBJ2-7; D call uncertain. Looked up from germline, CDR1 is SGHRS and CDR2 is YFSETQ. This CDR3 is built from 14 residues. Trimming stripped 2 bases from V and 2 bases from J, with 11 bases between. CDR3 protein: CASSFSFSAYEQYF. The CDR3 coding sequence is TGCGCCAGCAGCTTTAGCTTCAGTGCCTACGAGCAGTACTTC.

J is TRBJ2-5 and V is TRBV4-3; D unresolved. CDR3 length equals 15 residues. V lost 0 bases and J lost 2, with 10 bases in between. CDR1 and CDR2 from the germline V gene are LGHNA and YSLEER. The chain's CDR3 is CASSQERNLQETQYF. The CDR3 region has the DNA TGCGCCAGCAGCCAAGAGAGGAATCTGCAAGAGACCCAGTACTTC.

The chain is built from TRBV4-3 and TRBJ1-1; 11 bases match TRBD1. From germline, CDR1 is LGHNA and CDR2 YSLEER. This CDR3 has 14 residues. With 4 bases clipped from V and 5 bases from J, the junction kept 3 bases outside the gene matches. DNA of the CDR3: TGCGCCAGCAGCCCAGGGACAGGGGGTACTGAAGCTTTCTTT. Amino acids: CASSPGTGGTEAFF.

CDR3 amino acids: CASSYAARNYEQYF. CDR3 sequence (DNA): TGTGCCAGCAGTTACGCTGCTAGAAATTACGAGCAGTACTTC. The chain is built from TRBV6-5 and TRBJ2-7, with D hard to call. Per the germline V gene, CDR1 is MNHEY and CDR2 is SVGAGI. This CDR3 has 14 amino acids. Between the trimmed V and J ends, which lost 2 bases and 4 bases, there was a span of 12 bases.

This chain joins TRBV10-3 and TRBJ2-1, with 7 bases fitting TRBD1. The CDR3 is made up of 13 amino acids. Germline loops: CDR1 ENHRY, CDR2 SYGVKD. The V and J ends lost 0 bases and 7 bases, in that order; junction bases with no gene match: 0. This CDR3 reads CAISESDRNEQFF. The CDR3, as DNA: TGTGCCATCAGTGAGTCGGACAGGAATGAGCAGTTCTTC.

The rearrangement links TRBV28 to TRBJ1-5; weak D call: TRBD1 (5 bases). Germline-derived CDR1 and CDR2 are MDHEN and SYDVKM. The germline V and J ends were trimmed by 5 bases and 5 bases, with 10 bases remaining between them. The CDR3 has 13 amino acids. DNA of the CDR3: TGTGCCAGCAGTGGCGCACAGGATCAGCCCCAGCATTTT. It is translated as CASSGAQDQPQHF.

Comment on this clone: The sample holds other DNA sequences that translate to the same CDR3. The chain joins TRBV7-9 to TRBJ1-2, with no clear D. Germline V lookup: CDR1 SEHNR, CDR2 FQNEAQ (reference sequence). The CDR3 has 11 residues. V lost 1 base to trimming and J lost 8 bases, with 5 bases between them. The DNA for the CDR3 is TGTGCCAGCAGCTTAGGCGGAGGCTACACCTTC. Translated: CASSLGGGYTF.

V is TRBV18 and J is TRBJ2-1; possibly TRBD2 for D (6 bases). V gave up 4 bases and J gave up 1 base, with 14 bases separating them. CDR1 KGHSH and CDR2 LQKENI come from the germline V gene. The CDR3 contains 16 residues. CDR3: CASSQSRAGSYNEQFF. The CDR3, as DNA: TGTGCCAGCTCACAATCCAGGGCGGGGTCCTACAATGAGCAGTTCTTC.

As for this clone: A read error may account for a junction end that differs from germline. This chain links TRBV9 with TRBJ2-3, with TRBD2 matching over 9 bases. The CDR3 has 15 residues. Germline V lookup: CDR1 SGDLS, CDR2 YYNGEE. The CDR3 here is CASSVEGTSTDKQYF. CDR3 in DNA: TGTGCCAGCAGCGTAGAGGGGACTAGCACAGATAAGCAGTATTTT. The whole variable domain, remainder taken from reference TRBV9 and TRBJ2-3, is DSGVTQTPKHLITATGQRVTLRCSPRSGDLSVYWYQQSLDQGLQFLIQYYNGEERAKGNILERFSAQQFPDLHSELNLSSLELGDSALYFCASSVEGTSTDKQYFGPGTRLTVL.

The CDR3 reads CASSILAGGRNGELFF. In nucleotides, the CDR3 is TGTGCCAGTAGTATTCTTGCGGGGGGGCGTAACGGGGAGCTGTTTTTT. V is TRBV19 and J is TRBJ2-2, with 9 bases that match TRBD2. The CDR3 length is 16 residues. Germline-derived CDR1 and CDR2 are LNHDA and SQIVND (reference sequence). Germline trimming cut 3 bases from V and 7 bases from J; bases unmatched to any gene: 9.